A selection of T cell receptor beta chains follows, all from one sample in a study of T cells after yellow fever vaccination. Via MiXCR, TCRdb re-called the 5' RACE reads, giving one row per CDR3 protein. The table has 450,000 to 650,000 distinct CDR3 sequences, roughly 12% seen once. The sequences come from PBMCs, collected on the day of the yellow fever booster vaccination. Receptors were obtained from a man aged 25 to 40 who received the YFV17D yellow fever vaccine. Both conserved end residues are part of each CDR3.

>TRBJ2-1|TRBV27
CASSLLGQPTPNEQFF
>TRBJ2-3|TRBV5-4
CASSKPGLGSTDTQYF
>TRBJ2-7|TRBV20-1
CSASVAYVRYEQYF
>TRBJ1-2|TRBV30
CAWTSRGGAYGYTF
>TRBJ2-1|TRBV20-1
CSARDVGTTYNEQFF
>TRBJ2-2|TRBV4-1
CASSQVFGKGSAGVRTGELFF
>TRBJ2-5|TRBV15
CATSGGQETQYF
>TRBJ1-2|TRBV28
CAILGSTTNYGYTF
>TRBJ2-1|TRBV29-1
CSVAGTSTYNEQFF
>TRBJ2-5|TRBV7-9
CAVLSGRKTKEGETQYF
>TRBJ1-1|TRBV3-1
CASSQDWGMNTEAFF
>TRBJ1-5|TRBV12-3/TRBV12-4
CASSPLQPQHF
>TRBJ2-2|TRBV3-1
CASSRSAGRSGTGELFF
>TRBJ2-3|TRBV7-6
CASSASTGLITDTQYF
>TRBJ2-2|TRBV10-2
CASSGQGATGELFF
>TRBJ2-1|TRBV24-1
CATSDPRDFRNEQFF
>TRBJ2-3|TRBV11-1
CASSFGLAGPEDTQYF
>TRBJ1-4|TRBV28
CASTLQGGINEKLFF
>TRBJ2-1|TRBV28
CASSSRTSGAINEQFF
>TRBJ2-4|TRBV2
CATGPTLNIQYF
>TRBJ2-3|TRBV7-2
CASSLGGLAGADTQYF
>TRBJ2-5|TRBV10-3
CAISGGTLVGETQYF
>TRBJ2-7|TRBV23-1
CASRNTGSGEQYF
>TRBJ2-7|TRBV5-1
CASSLARQGADEQYF
>TRBJ1-2|TRBV5-1
CASSQDRSYGYTF
>TRBJ2-3|TRBV27
CASRASGNTDTQYF
>TRBJ2-5|TRBV7-2
CASSLATRGYREETQYF
>TRBJ2-1|TRBV12-3/TRBV12-4
CASSLDAQIEQFF
>TRBJ2-7|TRBV28
CASSRSPQVITPEQYF
>TRBJ1-1|TRBV20-1
CSARDRGKNTEAFF
>TRBJ2-1|TRBV7-6
CASSSGGLAGGVYNEQFF
>TRBJ2-1|TRBV28
CASKGFSISYNEQFF
>TRBJ1-6|TRBV5-1
CASSNTSSPLHF
>TRBJ2-7|TRBV30
CAWESGTGASYEQYF
>TRBJ2-7|TRBV18
CASSSQTSVGGEQYF
>TRBJ1-2|TRBV7-9
CASSLVLRTHGPYGYTF
>TRBJ2-1|TRBV28
CASSFQVLGSYNEQFF
>TRBJ1-1|TRBV6-2/TRBV6-3
CASSPEISEAFF
>TRBJ1-1|TRBV6-6
CASSYSQAEAFF
>TRBJ2-3|TRBV7-2
CASSFIRDRGTDTQYF
>TRBJ2-1|TRBV28
CASGTSGWDNEQFF
>TRBJ2-5|TRBV20-1
CSARDPSGSGETQYF
>TRBJ2-5|TRBV14
CASSQASGLAQRETQYF
>TRBJ1-2|TRBV6-1
CASRETGFSGYTF
>TRBJ2-7|TRBV7-3
CASSPSVVSYEQYF
>TRBJ2-7|TRBV6-5
CASSYVRQRSYEQYF
>TRBJ2-3|TRBV5-1
CASSLARRSTDTQYF
>TRBJ2-7|TRBV10-1
CASSEGSYEQYF
>TRBJ2-5|TRBV7-9
CASSFRWTSGGQETQYF
>TRBJ2-5|TRBV7-6
CASSLGAAQETQYF
>TRBJ2-2|TRBV4-3
CANSQVTSGRNTGELFF
>TRBJ2-7|TRBV12-3/TRBV12-4
CASSWGTYEQYF
>TRBJ2-7|TRBV15
CATSRQPGQGTYEQYF
>TRBJ1-6|TRBV18
CASSPLAGRNSPLHF
>TRBJ1-3|TRBV5-6
CASSYRDRGSGNTIYF
>TRBJ2-3|TRBV29-1
CSVEGGGDTQYF
>TRBJ2-5|TRBV4-1
CASSQGNPGGGETQYF